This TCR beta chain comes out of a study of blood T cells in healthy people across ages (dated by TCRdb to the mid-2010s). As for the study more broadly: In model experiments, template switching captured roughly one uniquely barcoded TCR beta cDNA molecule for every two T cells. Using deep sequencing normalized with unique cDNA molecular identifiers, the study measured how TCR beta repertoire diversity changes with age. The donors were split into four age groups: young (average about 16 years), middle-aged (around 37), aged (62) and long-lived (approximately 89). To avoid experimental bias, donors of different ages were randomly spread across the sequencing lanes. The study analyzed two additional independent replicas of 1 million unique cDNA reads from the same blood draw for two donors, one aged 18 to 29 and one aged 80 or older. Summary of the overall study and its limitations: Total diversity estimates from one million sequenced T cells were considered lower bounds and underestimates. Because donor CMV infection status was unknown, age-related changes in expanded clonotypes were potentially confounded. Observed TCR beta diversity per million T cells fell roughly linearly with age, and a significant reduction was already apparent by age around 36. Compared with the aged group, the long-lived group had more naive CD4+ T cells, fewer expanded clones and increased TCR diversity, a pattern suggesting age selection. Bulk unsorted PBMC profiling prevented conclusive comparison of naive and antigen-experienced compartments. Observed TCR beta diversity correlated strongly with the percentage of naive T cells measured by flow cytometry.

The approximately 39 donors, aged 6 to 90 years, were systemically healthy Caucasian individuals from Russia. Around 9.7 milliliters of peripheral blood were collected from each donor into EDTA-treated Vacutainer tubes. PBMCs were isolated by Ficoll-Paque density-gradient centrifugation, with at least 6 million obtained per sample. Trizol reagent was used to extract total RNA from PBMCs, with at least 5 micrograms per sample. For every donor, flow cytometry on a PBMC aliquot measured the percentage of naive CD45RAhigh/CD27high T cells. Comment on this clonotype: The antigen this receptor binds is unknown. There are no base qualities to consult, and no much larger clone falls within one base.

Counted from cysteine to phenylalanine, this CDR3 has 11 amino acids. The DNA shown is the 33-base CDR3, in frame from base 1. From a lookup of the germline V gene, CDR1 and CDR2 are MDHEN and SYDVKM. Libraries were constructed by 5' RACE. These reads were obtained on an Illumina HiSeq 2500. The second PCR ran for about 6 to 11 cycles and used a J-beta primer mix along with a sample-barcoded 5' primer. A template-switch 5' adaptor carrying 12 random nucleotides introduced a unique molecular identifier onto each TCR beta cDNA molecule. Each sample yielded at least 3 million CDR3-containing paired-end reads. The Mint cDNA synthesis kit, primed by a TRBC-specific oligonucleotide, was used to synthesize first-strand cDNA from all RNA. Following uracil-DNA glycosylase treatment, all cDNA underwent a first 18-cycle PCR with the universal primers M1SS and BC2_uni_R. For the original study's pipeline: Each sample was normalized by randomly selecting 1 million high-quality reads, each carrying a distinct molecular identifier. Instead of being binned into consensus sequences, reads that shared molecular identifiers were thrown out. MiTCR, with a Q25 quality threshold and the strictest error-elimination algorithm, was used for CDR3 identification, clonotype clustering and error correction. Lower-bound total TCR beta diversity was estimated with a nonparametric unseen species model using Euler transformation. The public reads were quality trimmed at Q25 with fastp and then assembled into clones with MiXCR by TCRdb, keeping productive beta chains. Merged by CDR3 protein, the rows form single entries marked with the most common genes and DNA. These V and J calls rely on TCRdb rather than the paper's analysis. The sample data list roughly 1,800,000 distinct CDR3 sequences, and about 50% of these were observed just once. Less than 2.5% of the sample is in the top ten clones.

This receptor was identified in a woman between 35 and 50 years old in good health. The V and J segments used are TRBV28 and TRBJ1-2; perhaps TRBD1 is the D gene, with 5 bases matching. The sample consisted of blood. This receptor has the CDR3 CATTGRHGYTF. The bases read TGTGCTACTACGGGACGGCATGGCTACACCTTC.